Included here is one T cell receptor beta chain sequence, with context. This CDR3 is 13 amino acids long. V shed 5 bases and J shed 1 base, with 8 bases lying between them. TCRdb processed the 5' RACE reads anew with MiXCR; each CDR3 protein has one entry. The sample holds about 9,100 distinct CDR3 sequences, 60% seen once. This sequence was found in a female donor with breast cancer. The chain is built from TRBV12-3 or TRBV12-4 and TRBJ1-1; possibly TRBD1 for D (5 bases). The sequenced sample consisted of tumor-infiltrating memory CD4+ T cells sorted from the breast tumor. Subset specified: memory CD4+ T cells, CD4+CD45RO+CD25-. CDR3 sequence (DNA): TGTGCCAGCAGTGTAAGGGGGAACACTGAAGCTTTCTTT. This translates into CASSVRGNTEAFF.